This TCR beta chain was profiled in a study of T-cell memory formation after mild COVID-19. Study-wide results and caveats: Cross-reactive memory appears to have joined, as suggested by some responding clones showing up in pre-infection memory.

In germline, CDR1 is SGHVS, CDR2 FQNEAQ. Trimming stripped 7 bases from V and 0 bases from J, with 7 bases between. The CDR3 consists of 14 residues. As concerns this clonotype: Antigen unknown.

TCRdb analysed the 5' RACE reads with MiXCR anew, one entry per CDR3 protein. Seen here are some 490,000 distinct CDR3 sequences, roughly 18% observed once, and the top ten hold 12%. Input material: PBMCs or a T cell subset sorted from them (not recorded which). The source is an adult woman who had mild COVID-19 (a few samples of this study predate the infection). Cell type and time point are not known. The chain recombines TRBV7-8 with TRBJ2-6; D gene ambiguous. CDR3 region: CASTRFSGANVLTF. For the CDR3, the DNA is TGTGCCAGCACCCGGTTCTCTGGGGCCAACGTCCTGACTTTC.